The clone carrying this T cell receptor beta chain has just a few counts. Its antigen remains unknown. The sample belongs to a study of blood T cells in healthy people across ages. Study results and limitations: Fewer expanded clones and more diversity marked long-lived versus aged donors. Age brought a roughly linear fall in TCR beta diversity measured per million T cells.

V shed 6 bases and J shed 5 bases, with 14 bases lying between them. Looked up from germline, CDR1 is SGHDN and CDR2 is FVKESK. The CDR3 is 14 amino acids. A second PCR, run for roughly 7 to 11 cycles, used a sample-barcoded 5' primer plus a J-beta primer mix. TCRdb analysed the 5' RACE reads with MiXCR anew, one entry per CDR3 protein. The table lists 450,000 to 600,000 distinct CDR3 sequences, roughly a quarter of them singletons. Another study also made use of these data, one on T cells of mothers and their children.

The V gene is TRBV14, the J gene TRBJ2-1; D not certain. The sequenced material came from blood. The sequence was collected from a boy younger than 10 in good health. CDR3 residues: CASSLSGVDNEQFF. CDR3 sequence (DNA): TGTGCCAGCAGTCTAAGTGGGGTGGACAATGAGCAGTTCTTC.